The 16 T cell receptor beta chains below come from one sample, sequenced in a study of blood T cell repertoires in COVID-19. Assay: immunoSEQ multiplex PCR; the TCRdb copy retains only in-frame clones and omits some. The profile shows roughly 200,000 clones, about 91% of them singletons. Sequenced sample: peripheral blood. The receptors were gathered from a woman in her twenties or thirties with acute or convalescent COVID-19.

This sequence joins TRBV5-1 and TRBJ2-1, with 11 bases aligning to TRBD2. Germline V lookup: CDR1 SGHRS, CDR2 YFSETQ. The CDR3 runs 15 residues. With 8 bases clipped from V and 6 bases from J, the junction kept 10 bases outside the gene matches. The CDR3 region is CASAVTSGEINEQFF. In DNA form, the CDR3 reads TGCGCCAGTGCCGTGACTAGCGGGGAAATCAATGAGCAGTTCTTC.

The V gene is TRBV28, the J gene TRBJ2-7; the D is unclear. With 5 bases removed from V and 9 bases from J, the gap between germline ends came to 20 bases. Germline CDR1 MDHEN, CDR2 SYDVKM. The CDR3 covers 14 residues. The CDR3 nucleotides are TGTGCCAGCAGTCCAGGTCCTGGGTCAGTTGTGCAGTACTTC. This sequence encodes CASSPGPGSVVQYF.

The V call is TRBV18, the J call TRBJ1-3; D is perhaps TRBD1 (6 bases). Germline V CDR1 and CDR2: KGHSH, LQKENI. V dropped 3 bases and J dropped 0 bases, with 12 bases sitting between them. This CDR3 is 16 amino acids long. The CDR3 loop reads CASSPGQFYSGNTIYF. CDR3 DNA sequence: TGTGCCAGCTCACCCGGACAGTTTTACTCTGGAAACACCATATATTTT.

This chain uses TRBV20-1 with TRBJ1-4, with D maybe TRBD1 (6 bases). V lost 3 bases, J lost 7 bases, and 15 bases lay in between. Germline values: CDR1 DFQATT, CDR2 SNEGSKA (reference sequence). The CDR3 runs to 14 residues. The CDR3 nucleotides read TGCAGTGCTAGTCGGGGGGGCGCCGGTGAAAAACTGTTTTTT. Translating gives CSASRGGAGEKLFF.

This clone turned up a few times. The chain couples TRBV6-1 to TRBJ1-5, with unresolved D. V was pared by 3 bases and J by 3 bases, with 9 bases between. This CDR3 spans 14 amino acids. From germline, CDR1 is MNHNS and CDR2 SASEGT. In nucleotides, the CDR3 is TGTGCCAGCAGTGATGCGGGAACCAATCAGCCCCAGCATTTT. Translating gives CASSDAGTNQPQHF.

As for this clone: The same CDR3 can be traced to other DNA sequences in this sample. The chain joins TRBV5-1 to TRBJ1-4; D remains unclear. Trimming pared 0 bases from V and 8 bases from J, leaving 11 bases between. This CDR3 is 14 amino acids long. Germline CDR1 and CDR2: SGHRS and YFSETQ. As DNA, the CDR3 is TGCGCCAGCAGCTTGGGGCAGGTTGAAGAAAAACTGTTTTTT. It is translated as CASSLGQVEEKLFF.

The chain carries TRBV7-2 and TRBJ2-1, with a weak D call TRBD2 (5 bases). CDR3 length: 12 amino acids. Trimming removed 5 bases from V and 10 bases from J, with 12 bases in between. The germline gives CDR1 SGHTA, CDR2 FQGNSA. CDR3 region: CASSLRLKEQFF. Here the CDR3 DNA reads TGTGCCAGCAGCCTCCGACTAAAGGAGCAGTTCTTC. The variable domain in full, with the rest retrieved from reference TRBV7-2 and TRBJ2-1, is GAGVSQSPSNKVTEKGKDVELRCDPISGHTALYWYRQSLGQGLEFLIYFQGNSAPDKSGLPSDRFSAERTGGSVSTLTIQRTQQEDSAVYLCASSLRLKEQFFGPGTRLTVL.

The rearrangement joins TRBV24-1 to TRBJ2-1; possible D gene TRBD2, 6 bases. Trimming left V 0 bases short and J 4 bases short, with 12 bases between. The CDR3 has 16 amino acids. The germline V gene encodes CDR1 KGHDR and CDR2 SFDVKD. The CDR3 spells CATSDLKASAYNEQFF. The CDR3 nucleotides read TGTGCCACCAGTGATTTGAAGGCTAGCGCTTACAATGAGCAGTTCTTC.

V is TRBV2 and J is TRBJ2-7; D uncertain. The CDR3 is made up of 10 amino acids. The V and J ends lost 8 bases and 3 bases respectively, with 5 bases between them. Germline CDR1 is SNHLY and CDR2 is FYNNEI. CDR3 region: CASGDYEQYF. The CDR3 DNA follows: TGTGCCAGCGGAGACTACGAGCAGTACTTC.

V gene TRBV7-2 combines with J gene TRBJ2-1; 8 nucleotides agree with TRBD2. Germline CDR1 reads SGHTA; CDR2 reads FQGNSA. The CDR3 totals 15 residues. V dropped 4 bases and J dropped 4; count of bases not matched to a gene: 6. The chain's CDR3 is CASSSGLGLYNEQFF. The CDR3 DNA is TGTGCCAGCAGCTCGGGACTAGGCCTTTACAATGAGCAGTTCTTC.

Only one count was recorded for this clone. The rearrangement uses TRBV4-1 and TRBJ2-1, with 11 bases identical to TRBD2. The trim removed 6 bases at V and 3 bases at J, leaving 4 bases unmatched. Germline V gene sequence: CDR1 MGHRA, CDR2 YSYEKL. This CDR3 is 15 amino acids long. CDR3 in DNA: TGCGCCAGCAGTCCGGGACTAGCGGACTACAATGAGCAGTTCTTC. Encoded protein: CASSPGLADYNEQFF.

The CDR3 coding sequence is TGTGCCAGCAGTCCGAACCTTGGACAGCACTACGAGCAGTACTTC. Translated, it gives CASSPNLGQHYEQYF. The chain couples TRBV28 to TRBJ2-7; perhaps TRBD1 as D (6 bases). The CDR3 spans 15 residues. Per the germline V gene, CDR1 is MDHEN and CDR2 is SYDVKM. V was clipped by 5 bases and J by 3 bases, with 17 bases between them. The full variable domain, in which reference TRBV28 and TRBJ2-7 provide the parts outside the CDR3, is DVKVTQSSRYLVKRTGEKVFLECVQDMDHENMFWYRQDPGLGLRLIYFSYDVKMKEKGDIPEGYSVSREKKERFSLILESASTNQTSMYLCASSPNLGQHYEQYFGPGTRLTVT.

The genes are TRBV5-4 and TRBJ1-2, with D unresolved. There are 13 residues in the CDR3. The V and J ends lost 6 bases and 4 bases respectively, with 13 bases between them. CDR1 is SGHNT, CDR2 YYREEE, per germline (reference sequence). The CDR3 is CASTSDLSYGYTF. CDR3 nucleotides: TGTGCCAGCACCAGCGACTTAAGCTATGGCTACACCTTC.

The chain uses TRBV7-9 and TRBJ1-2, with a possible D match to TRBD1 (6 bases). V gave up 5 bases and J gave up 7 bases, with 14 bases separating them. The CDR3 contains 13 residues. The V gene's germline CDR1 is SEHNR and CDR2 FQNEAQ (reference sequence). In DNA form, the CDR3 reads TGTGCCAGCAGCCTGCAGGGGCTAAGTGGCTACACCTTC. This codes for CASSLQGLSGYTF.

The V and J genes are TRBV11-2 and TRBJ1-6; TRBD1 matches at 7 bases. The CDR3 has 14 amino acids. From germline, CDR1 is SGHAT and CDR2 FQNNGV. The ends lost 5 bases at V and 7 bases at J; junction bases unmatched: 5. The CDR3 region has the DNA TGTGCCAGCAGCCCTGACAGGGTCAATTCACCCCTCCACTTT. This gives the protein CASSPDRVNSPLHF.

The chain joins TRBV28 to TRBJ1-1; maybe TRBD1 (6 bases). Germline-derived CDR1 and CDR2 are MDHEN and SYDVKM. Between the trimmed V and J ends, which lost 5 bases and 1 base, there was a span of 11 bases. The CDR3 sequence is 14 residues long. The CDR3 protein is CASSLPGQNTEAFF. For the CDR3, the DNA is TGTGCCAGCAGTCTACCGGGACAGAACACTGAAGCTTTCTTT.